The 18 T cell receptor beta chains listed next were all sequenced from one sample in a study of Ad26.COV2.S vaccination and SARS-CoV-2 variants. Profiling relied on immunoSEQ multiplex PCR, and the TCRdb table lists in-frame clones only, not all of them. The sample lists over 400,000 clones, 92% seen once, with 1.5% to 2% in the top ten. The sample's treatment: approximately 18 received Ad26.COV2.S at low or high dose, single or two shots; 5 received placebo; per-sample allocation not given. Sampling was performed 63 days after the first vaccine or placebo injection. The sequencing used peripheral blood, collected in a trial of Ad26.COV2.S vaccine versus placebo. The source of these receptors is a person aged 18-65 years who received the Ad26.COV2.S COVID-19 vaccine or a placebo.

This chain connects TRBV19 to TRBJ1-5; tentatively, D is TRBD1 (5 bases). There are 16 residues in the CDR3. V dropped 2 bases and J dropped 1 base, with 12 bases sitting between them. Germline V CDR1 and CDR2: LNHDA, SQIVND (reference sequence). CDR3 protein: CASSILEGFSNQPQHF. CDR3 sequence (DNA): TGTGCCAGTAGTATACTTGAGGGGTTCAGCAATCAGCCCCAGCATTTT.

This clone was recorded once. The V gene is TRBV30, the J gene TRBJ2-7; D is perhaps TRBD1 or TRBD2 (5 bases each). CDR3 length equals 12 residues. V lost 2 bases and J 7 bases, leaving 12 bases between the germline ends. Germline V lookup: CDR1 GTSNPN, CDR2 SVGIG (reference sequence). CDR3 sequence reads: CAWSSGRGEQYF. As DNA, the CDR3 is TGTGCCTGGAGTTCGGGACGAGGGGAGCAGTACTTC.

The CDR3 nucleotides are TGTGCCAGCACCGGACAGGTGGTTGAAGCTTTCTTT. This translates into CASTGQVVEAFF. The chain couples TRBV2 to TRBJ1-1; 7 nucleotides align to TRBD1. The CDR3 has 12 residues. Germline lookup yields CDR1 SNHLY and CDR2 FYNNEI. Unmatched junction bases numbered 6, after V lost 7 bases and J lost 7 bases.

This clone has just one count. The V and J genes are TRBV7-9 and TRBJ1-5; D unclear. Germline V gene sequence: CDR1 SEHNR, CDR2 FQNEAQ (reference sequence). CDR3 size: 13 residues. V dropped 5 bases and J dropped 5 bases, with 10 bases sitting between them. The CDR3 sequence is CASSENLYQPQHF. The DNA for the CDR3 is TGTGCCAGCAGCGAAAACTTATATCAGCCCCAGCATTTT. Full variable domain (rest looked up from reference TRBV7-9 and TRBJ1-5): DTGVSQNPRHKITKRGQNVTFRCDPISEHNRLYWYRQTLGQGPEFLTYFQNEAQLEKSRLLSDRFSAERPKGSFSTLEIQRTEQGDSAMYLCASSENLYQPQHFGDGTRLSIL.

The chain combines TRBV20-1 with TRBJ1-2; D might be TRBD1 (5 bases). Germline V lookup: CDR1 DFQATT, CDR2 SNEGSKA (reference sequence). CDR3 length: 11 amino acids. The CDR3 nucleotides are TGCACCCCTTTGGGACTCCTGGGCTACACCTTC. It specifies CTPLGLLGYTF.

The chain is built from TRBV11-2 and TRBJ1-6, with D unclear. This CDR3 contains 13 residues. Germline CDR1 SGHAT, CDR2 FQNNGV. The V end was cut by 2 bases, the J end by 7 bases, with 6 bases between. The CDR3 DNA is TGTGCCAGCAGCTTAACAAACAATTCACCCCTCCACTTT. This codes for CASSLTNNSPLHF. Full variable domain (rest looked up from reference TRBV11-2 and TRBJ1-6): EAGVAQSPRYKIIEKRQSVAFWCNPISGHATLYWYQQILGQGPKLLIQFQNNGVVDDSQLPKDRFSAERLKGVDSTLKIQPAKLEDSAVYLCASSLTNNSPLHFGNGTRLTVT.

The CDR3 bases are TGTGCCAGCAGCCCACAACCAAACGGAAACACCATATATTTT. This codes for CASSPQPNGNTIYF. The chain employs TRBV6-2 or TRBV6-3 and TRBJ1-3; the D is unclear. This CDR3 spans 14 amino acids. Germline lookup yields CDR1 MNHEY and CDR2 SVGEGT. V shed 6 bases and J shed 4 bases, with 13 bases lying between them.

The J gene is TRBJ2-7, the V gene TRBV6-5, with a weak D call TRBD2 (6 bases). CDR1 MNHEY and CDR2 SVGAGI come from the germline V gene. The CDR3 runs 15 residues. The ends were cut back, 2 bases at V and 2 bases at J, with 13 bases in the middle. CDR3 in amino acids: CASSYGAGRPYEQYF. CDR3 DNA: TGTGCCAGCAGTTACGGGGCAGGGAGGCCCTACGAGCAGTACTTC.

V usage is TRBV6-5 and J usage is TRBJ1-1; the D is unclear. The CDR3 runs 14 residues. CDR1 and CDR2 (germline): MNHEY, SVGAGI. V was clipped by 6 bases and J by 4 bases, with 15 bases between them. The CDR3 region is CASRFKGRFTEAFF. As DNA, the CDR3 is TGTGCCAGCAGGTTCAAGGGTCGGTTCACTGAAGCTTTCTTT.

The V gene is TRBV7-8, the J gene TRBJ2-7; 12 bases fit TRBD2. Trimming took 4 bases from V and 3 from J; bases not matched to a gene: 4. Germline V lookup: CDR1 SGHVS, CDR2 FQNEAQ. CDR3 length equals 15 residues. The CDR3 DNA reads TGTGCCAGCAGCTCGGTGACTAGCGGGGGCTACGAGCAGTACTTC. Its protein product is CASSSVTSGGYEQYF.

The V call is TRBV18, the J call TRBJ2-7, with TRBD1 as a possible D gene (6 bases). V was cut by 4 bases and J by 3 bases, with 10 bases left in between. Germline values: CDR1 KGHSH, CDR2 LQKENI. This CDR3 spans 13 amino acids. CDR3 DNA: TGTGCCAGCTCACAACCAGGGGACTACGAGCAGTACTTC. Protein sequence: CASSQPGDYEQYF.

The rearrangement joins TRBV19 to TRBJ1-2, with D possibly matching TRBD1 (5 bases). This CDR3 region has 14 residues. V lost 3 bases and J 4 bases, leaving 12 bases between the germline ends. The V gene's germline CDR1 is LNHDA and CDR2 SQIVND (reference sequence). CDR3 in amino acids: CASSIWGYSYGYTF. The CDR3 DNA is TGTGCCAGTAGTATCTGGGGGTACAGCTATGGCTACACCTTC.

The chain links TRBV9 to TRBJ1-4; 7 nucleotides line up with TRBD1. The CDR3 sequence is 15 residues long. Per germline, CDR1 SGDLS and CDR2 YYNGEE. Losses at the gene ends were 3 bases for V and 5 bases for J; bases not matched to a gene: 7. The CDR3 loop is CASSGPGTANEKLFF. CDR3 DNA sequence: TGTGCCAGCAGCGGCCCCGGGACAGCAAATGAAAAACTGTTTTTT. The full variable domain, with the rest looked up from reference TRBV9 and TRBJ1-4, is DSGVTQTPKHLITATGQRVTLRCSPRSGDLSVYWYQQSLDQGLQFLIQYYNGEERAKGNILERFSAQQFPDLHSELNLSSLELGDSALYFCASSGPGTANEKLFFGSGTQLSVL.

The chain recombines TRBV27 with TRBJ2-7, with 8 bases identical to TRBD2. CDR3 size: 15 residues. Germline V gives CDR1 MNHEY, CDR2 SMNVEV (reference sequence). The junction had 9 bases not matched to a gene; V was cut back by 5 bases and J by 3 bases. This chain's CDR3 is CASSITSGLFYEQYF. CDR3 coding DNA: TGTGCCAGCAGTATTACTAGCGGTCTTTTCTACGAGCAGTACTTC.

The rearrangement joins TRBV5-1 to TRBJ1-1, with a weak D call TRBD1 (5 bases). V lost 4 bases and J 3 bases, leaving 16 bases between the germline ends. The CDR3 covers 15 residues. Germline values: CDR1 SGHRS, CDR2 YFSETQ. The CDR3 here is CASSLVPGPDTEAFF. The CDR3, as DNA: TGCGCCAGCAGCCTGGTTCCGGGGCCGGACACTGAAGCTTTCTTT.

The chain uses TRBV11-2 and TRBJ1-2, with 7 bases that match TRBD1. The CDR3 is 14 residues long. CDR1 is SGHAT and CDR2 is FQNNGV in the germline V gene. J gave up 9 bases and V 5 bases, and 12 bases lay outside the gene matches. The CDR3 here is CASSPTWGDSRYTF. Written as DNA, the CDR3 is TGTGCCAGCAGCCCCACTTGGGGGGACAGCCGCTACACCTTC.

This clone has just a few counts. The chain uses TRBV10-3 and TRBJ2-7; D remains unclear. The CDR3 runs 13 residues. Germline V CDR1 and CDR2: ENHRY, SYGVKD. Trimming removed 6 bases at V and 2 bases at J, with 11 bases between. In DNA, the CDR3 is TGTGCCATCAGAGCTAGTGACACCTACGAGCAGTACTTC. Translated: CAIRASDTYEQYF.

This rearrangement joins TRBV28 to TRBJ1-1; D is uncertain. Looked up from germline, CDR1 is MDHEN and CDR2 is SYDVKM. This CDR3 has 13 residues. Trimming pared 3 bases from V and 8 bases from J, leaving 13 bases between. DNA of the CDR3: TGTGCCAGCAGTTTCGGGCAGGTATCAGAAGCTTTCTTT. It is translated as CASSFGQVSEAFF. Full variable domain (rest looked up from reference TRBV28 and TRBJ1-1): DVKVTQSSRYLVKRTGEKVFLECVQDMDHENMFWYRQDPGLGLRLIYFSYDVKMKEKGDIPEGYSVSREKKERFSLILESASTNQTSMYLCASSFGQVSEAFFGQGTRLTVV.